This T cell receptor beta chain was obtained from a study of T cell responses to AZD1222 COVID-19 vaccine. This CDR3 is built from 14 residues. Looked up from germline, CDR1 is SGHAT and CDR2 is FQNNGV. Trimming took 5 bases from V and 4 from J, leaving 13 bases between them. Whole-study findings and limits: Spike-specific TCR breadth and depth were elevated following two AZD1222 doses. White British donors predominated, females outnumbered males, and clonal diversity was possibly underestimated.

In the case of this clone: The antigen is not known.

Sequenced by immunoSEQ multiplex PCR; TCRdb stores in-frame clones only, minus some. The profile covers around 130,000 clones, with roughly 92% appearing a single time and 0.91% taken by the ten largest. This TCR derives from an adult in good health. The input for sequencing was peripheral blood, taken on day 0 of AZD1222 vaccination. The chain has TRBV11-2 and TRBJ2-3; maybe TRBD1 (6 bases). The CDR3 coding sequence is TGTGCCAGCAGCGCATACAGGGAGTCAGATACGCAGTATTTT. Translating gives CASSAYRESDTQYF.